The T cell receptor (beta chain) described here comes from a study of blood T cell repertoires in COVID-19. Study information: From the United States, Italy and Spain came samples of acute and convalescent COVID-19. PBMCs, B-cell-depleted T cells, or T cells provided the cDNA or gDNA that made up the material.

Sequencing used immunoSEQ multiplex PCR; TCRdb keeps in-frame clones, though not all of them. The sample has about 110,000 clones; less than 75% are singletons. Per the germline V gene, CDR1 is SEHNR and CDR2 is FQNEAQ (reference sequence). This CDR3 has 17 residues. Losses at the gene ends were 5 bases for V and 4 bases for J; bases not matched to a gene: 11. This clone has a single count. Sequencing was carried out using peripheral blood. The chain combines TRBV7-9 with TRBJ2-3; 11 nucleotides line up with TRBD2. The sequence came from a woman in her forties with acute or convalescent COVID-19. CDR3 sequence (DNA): TGTGCCAGCAGCCCTACCCGGCTAGCGGGGGGTTCAGATACGCAGTATTTT. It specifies CASSPTRLAGGSDTQYF.